These 22 T cell receptor beta chains originate from one sample sequenced in a study of a mutant IDH1 vaccine in newly diagnosed glioma. Generated by immunoSEQ multiplex PCR, the TCRdb table keeps only in-frame clones and is missing some. The sample lists some 80,000 clones; approximately 85% were seen once. Time point of the sample: week 23, last vaccination. One vaccine dose held 300 ug of mutant IDH1 20-mer peptide and came with topical imiquimod. These receptors' targets are unknown. This specimen was PBMCs, taken from a glioma patient whose treatment included an IDH1 peptide vaccine. The receptor source for this set is a woman aged 50 to 60 with glioma.

The DNA for the CDR3 is TGCGCCAGCAGTGTAATGAGGGCTCAAGAGACCCAGTACTTC. It is translated as CASSVMRAQETQYF. The J gene is TRBJ2-5, the V gene TRBV10-2; a possible D gene is TRBD2 (5 bases). This CDR3 spans 14 amino acids. Trimming cost V 4 bases and J 2 bases, with 11 bases left between them. CDR1 and CDR2 from the germline V gene are WSHSY and SAAADI.

This rearrangement joins TRBV2 to TRBJ1-2; D ambiguous. V gave up 3 bases and J gave up 2 bases, with 13 bases separating them. Germline V gene sequence: CDR1 SNHLY, CDR2 FYNNEI. The CDR3 has 15 amino acids. The CDR3 DNA reads TGTGCCAGCAGTGATCGGGTTGCGGGAAACTATGGCTACACCTTC. This translates into CASSDRVAGNYGYTF.

The V call is TRBV6-5, the J call TRBJ1-2; TRBD1 is a possible D gene (6 bases). CDR1 and CDR2 from the germline V gene are MNHEY and SVGAGI. The length of the CDR3 is 12 residues. V lost 7 bases and J 5 bases, leaving 11 bases between the germline ends. The CDR3 DNA follows: TGTGCCAGCACTACTCAGGGGTATGGCTACACCTTC. It codes for CASTTQGYGYTF.

This chain connects TRBV6-4 to TRBJ2-1; 9 nucleotides line up with TRBD1. The CDR3 spans 15 residues. Looked up from germline, CDR1 is MRHNA and CDR2 is SNTAGT. J lost 7 bases, V lost 6 bases, and 10 bases had no gene match. CDR3 sequence: CASSARDRAENEQFF. In DNA form, the CDR3 reads TGTGCCAGCAGCGCCCGGGACAGGGCCGAAAATGAGCAGTTCTTC.

The CDR3 loop reads CASRWTVSYEQYF. The CDR3 DNA reads TGCGCCAGCAGATGGACAGTGTCCTACGAGCAGTACTTC. The chain links TRBV10-2 to TRBJ2-7; the D gene is possibly TRBD1 (6 bases). Germline lookup yields CDR1 WSHSY and CDR2 SAAADI. CDR3 length equals 13 residues. V was shortened by 6 bases and J by 1 base, with 10 bases between the two germline ends.

CDR3 protein: CASSLTGTRGVQQFF. The CDR3 DNA is TGTGCCAGCAGTCTCACCGGGACTAGGGGGGTTCAGCAGTTCTTC. The chain carries TRBV7-9 and TRBJ2-1; 8 bases are a match to TRBD2. The V gene's germline CDR1 is SEHNR and CDR2 FQNEAQ (reference sequence). V lost 6 bases, J lost 11 bases, and 15 bases stayed unmatched. This CDR3 region has 15 residues. Complete variable domain (other parts from reference TRBV7-9 and TRBJ2-1): DTGVSQNPRHKITKRGQNVTFRCDPISEHNRLYWYRQTLGQGPEFLTYFQNEAQLEKSRLLSDRFSAERPKGSFSTLEIQRTEQGDSAMYLCASSLTGTRGVQQFFGPGTRLTVL.

The chain combines TRBV11-3 with TRBJ2-1; the D gene could be TRBD1 or TRBD2 (5 bases each). This CDR3 has 14 residues. The ends were cut back, 1 base at V and 2 bases at J, with 6 bases in the middle. Germline assignment: CDR1 SGHNT and CDR2 YENEEA. CDR3 DNA sequence: TGTGCCAGCAGCTTAGGGGGGACCTACAATGAGCAGTTCTTC. It translates to CASSLGGTYNEQFF.

V is TRBV11-2 and J is TRBJ1-6; D not resolved. V lost 5 bases and J lost 7, with 15 bases in between. Germline V CDR1 and CDR2: SGHAT, FQNNGV. The length of the CDR3 is 15 residues. The CDR3 loop reads CASSVRGLGNSPLHF. The CDR3 coding sequence is TGTGCCAGCAGCGTCAGAGGGCTAGGAAATTCACCCCTCCACTTT. Together with reference TRBV11-2 and TRBJ1-6, the CDR3 gives the full variable domain: EAGVAQSPRYKIIEKRQSVAFWCNPISGHATLYWYQQILGQGPKLLIQFQNNGVVDDSQLPKDRFSAERLKGVDSTLKIQPAKLEDSAVYLCASSVRGLGNSPLHFGNGTRLTVT.

The rearrangement links TRBV7-9 to TRBJ2-5; maybe TRBD2 (5 bases). The germline V gene has CDR1 SEHNR and CDR2 FQNEAQ (reference sequence). V lost 0 bases and J 2 bases, leaving 16 bases between the germline ends. The CDR3 is 17 residues long. CDR3 in amino acids: CASSLARGRLAQETQYF. DNA of the CDR3: TGTGCCAGCAGCTTAGCCCGTGGTAGGCTAGCACAAGAGACCCAGTACTTC.

The chain uses TRBV11-3 and TRBJ2-2; 10 bases fit TRBD1. Per germline, CDR1 SGHNT and CDR2 YENEEA. After removal of 1 base from V and 2 bases from J, the junction contained 1 base not matched to a gene. The CDR3 spans 16 residues. The CDR3, as DNA: TGTGCCAGCAGCTTAGGACAGGGGGCCAACACCGGGGAGCTGTTTTTT. Translation: CASSLGQGANTGELFF.

The rearrangement links TRBV30 to TRBJ2-7; 7 bases line up with TRBD1. V gave up 4 bases and J gave up 2 bases; unmatched junction bases: 2. CDR1 and CDR2 from the germline V gene are GTSNPN and SVGIG (reference sequence). This CDR3 region has 12 residues. The CDR3 is CAWTGGTYEQYF. The CDR3, as DNA: TGTGCCTGGACAGGGGGAACCTACGAGCAGTACTTC.

The chain is built from TRBV6-5 and TRBJ2-6; D is perhaps TRBD1 or TRBD2 (5 bases each). This CDR3 is built from 15 residues. CDR1 and CDR2 from the germline V gene are MNHEY and SVGAGI. V lost 6 bases and J 1 base, leaving 10 bases between the germline ends. CDR3 in amino acids: CASSQRGSGANVLTF. The CDR3 DNA reads TGTGCCAGCAGCCAGAGGGGATCTGGGGCCAACGTCCTGACTTTC.

This clone was counted a few times. V and J are TRBV15 and TRBJ1-5; D call uncertain. Germline-derived CDR1 and CDR2 are LNHNV and YYDKDF (reference sequence). Trimming took 4 bases from V and 9 from J, leaving 13 bases between them. The CDR3 is 13 amino acids. The CDR3, as DNA: TGTGCCACCAGCACCGACACGGAAGGGCCCCAGCATTTT. Translated: CATSTDTEGPQHF.

This chain connects TRBV10-2 to TRBJ2-7, with D tentatively TRBD1 or TRBD2 (6 bases each). The germline V gene has CDR1 WSHSY and CDR2 SAAADI. The CDR3 covers 15 residues. V lost 2 bases and J 4 bases, leaving 15 bases between the germline ends. The CDR3 nucleotides read TGCGCCAGCAGTGAGCCTCCGGGGGCAGAGTACGAGCAGTACTTC. It encodes CASSEPPGAEYEQYF.

V gene TRBV20-1 combines with J gene TRBJ2-5; maybe TRBD1 (6 bases). Germline CDR1 reads DFQATT; CDR2 reads SNEGSKA (reference sequence). This CDR3 is built from 11 residues. V was pared by 4 bases and J by 7 bases, with 10 bases between. This chain's CDR3 is CSATGARTQYF. The CDR3 region has the DNA TGCAGTGCTACAGGGGCGCGGACCCAGTACTTC.

This rearrangement joins TRBV5-1 to TRBJ1-2; 11 positions agree with TRBD1. In germline, CDR1 is SGHRS, CDR2 YFSETQ. After removal of 0 bases from V and 1 base from J, the junction contained 8 bases not matched to a gene. The CDR3 is 18 amino acids. In nucleotides, the CDR3 is TGCGCCAGCAGCTTGGCCGGGAGAGGGACAGGGGGTAACTATGGCTACACCTTC. Translating it yields CASSLAGRGTGGNYGYTF.

CDR3 sequence (DNA): TGTGCCAGCAGCCAAGGGACAGGTGAAAAACTGTTTTTT. Its protein is CASSQGTGEKLFF. This rearrangement joins TRBV14 to TRBJ1-4; 7 bases are a match to TRBD1. The CDR3 is 13 amino acids. Losses at the gene ends were 1 base for V and 7 bases for J; bases not matched to a gene: 0. In germline, CDR1 is SGHDN, CDR2 FVKESK. Supplemented by reference TRBV14 and TRBJ1-4, the full variable domain reads EAGVTQFPSHSVIEKGQTVTLRCDPISGHDNLYWYRRVMGKEIKFLLHFVKESKQDESGMPNNRFLAERTGGTYSTLKVQPAELEDSGVYFCASSQGTGEKLFFGSGTQLSVL.

This chain uses TRBV6-4 with TRBJ2-3, with 10 bases lining up with TRBD2. The V gene end was trimmed by 2 bases and the J gene end by 1 base; junction bases not matched to a gene: 15. Germline CDR1 and CDR2: MRHNA and SNTAGT. There are 20 residues in the CDR3. The CDR3: CASSDPSGSGRARRTDTQYF. The CDR3 DNA is TGTGCCAGCAGTGACCCGTCGGGGAGCGGGAGGGCCCGGCGCACAGATACGCAGTATTTT.

V usage is TRBV4-2 and J usage is TRBJ2-5; either TRBD1 or TRBD2 may supply D (6 bases each). Deletions cut 0 bases from V and 5 bases from J, with 19 bases between. CDR1 and CDR2 (germline): LGHNA, YNFKEQ. The CDR3 has 17 residues. The CDR3 DNA sequence: TGTGCCAGCAGCCAAGATAGCAGGGGAGGTGTGCGGGAGACCCAGTACTTC. Translating it yields CASSQDSRGGVRETQYF.

The rearrangement links TRBV6-5 to TRBJ1-4; 10 bases are a match to TRBD1. This CDR3 has 15 amino acids. Germline assignment: CDR1 MNHEY and CDR2 SVGAGI. Trimming at V came to 5 bases and at J to 8 bases, leaving 8 bases not matched to a gene. The CDR3 nucleotides are TGTGCCAGCAGTGGCGGACAGGGGGTCGGGGAAAAACTGTTTTTT. Encoded protein: CASSGGQGVGEKLFF.

The chain couples TRBV7-9 to TRBJ2-1; D assignment may be TRBD1 or TRBD2 (7 bases each). Germline CDR1 SEHNR, CDR2 FQNEAQ (reference sequence). The CDR3 consists of 14 residues. The germline V and J ends were trimmed by 10 bases and 0 bases, with 13 bases remaining between them. The CDR3 DNA is TGTGCCACCAGGGGGGGTAGCTCCTACAATGAGCAGTTCTTC. It specifies CATRGGSSYNEQFF. Looking up the rest from reference TRBV7-9 and TRBJ2-1 gives the full variable domain: DTGVSQNPRHKITKRGQNVTFRCDPISEHNRLYWYRQTLGQGPEFLTYFQNEAQLEKSRLLSDRFSAERPKGSFSTLEIQRTEQGDSAMYLCATRGGSSYNEQFFGPGTRLTVL.

This chain uses TRBV28 with TRBJ1-1, with D unclear. Germline CDR1 reads MDHEN; CDR2 reads SYDVKM. The CDR3 sequence is 13 residues long. CDR3 amino acids: CVSRRQMNTEAFF. CDR3 in DNA: TGTGTCAGTCGGCGGCAGATGAACACTGAAGCTTTCTTT.